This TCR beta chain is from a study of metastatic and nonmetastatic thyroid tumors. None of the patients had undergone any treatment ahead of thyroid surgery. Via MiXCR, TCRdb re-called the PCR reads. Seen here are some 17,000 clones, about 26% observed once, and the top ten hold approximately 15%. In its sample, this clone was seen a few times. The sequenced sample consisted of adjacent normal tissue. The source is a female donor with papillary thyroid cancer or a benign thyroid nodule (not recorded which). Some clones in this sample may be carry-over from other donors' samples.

CDR3 nucleotide sequence: TGTGCCAGCGCCCAGGACAGGAGATATGAAGCTTTCTTT. Amino acid sequence: CASAQDRRYEAFF. This chain connects TRBV6-2 or TRBV6-3 to TRBJ1-1; TRBD1 matches at 7 bases. CDR1 and CDR2 (germline): MNHEY, SVGEGT. V lost 8 bases, J lost 7 bases, and 10 bases stayed unmatched. This CDR3 spans 13 amino acids.